The present TCR beta chain was sequenced within a study of T cell changes during pregnancy in multiple sclerosis. V shed 5 bases and J shed 6 bases, with 28 bases lying between them. Germline CDR1 reads SGHAT; CDR2 reads FQNNGV. This CDR3 comprises 18 residues. Generated by immunoSEQ multiplex PCR, the TCRdb table keeps only in-frame clones and is missing some. The top ten hold less than 4% of the sample, which has some 60,000 clones, around nine tenths seen once. Material: peripheral blood, obtained in the first trimester of pregnancy. The clonotype comes from a female donor in good health, enrolled as a control in a pregnancy study. The chain has TRBV11-2 and TRBJ1-2, with a tentative D call TRBD1 (5 bases). CDR3 DNA: TGTGCCAGCAGCCTTCTTAGAGGGGTTTGGCGGGGGGGAGATGGCTACACCTTC. Encoded protein: CASSLLRGVWRGGDGYTF.